One and the same sample provided the 28 T cell receptor beta chains below, sequenced in a study of shared clonotypes between healthy human individuals. Assay used: immunoSEQ multiplex PCR; TCRdb lists only in-frame clones, some missing. Among under 1,100,000 clones listed, approximately 78% were seen once. Sequencing was done on a sample of memory CD4+ T cells from PBMCs. Described subset: CD45RA-negative fraction. The source is a man aged 18 to 29 in good health. Some clones in this sample may be carry-over from other donors' samples.

The chain combines TRBV7-2 with TRBJ2-7; D is perhaps TRBD1 (6 bases). Looked up from germline, CDR1 is SGHTA and CDR2 is FQGNSA. V was pared by 3 bases and J by 4 bases, with 16 bases between. This CDR3 has 15 amino acids. The CDR3 DNA is TGTGCCAGCAGCTTTAATCACGGACAGATGTACGAGCAGTACTTC. Its translation is CASSFNHGQMYEQYF.

The chain employs TRBV10-3 and TRBJ1-2; no firm D call. The germline V gene has CDR1 ENHRY and CDR2 SYGVKD. V lost 10 bases and J lost 4, with 22 bases in between. This CDR3 comprises 15 residues. Written as DNA, the CDR3 is TGTGCCACCCGTCCGGTCGGACGACACTCCTATGGCTACACCTTC. This gives the protein CATRPVGRHSYGYTF.

The J gene is TRBJ1-4, the V gene TRBV28, with TRBD1 as a possible D gene (5 bases). Between the trimmed V and J ends, which lost 6 bases and 6 bases, there was a span of 14 bases. CDR1 is MDHEN, CDR2 SYDVKM, per germline. The CDR3 spans 14 residues. The CDR3 DNA follows: TGTGCCAGCAGACCCCGGGGGGGGGATGAAAAACTGTTTTTT. Translation gives CASRPRGGDEKLFF.

The chain links TRBV11-2 to TRBJ1-2; a weak D match, TRBD1 (6 bases). V was trimmed by 5 bases and J by 8 bases, leaving 18 bases between them. The CDR3 totals 14 residues. Germline lookup yields CDR1 SGHAT and CDR2 FQNNGV. CDR3 sequence (DNA): TGTGCCAGCAGCCCCTCTTTTACAGGGCGAGGCTACACCTTC. Protein: CASSPSFTGRGYTF.

V is TRBV28 and J is TRBJ2-6; D gene unclear. V was shortened by 8 bases and J by 1 base, with 15 bases between the two germline ends. There are 16 residues in the CDR3. Looked up from germline, CDR1 is MDHEN and CDR2 is SYDVKM. As DNA, the CDR3 is TGTGCCAGCCTAGGACGGGTTGAATCTGGGGCCAACGTCCTGACTTTC. Its translation: CASLGRVESGANVLTF.

V usage is TRBV29-1 and J usage is TRBJ1-2; weak D call: TRBD1 (6 bases). Trimming removed 7 bases at V and 7 bases at J, with 13 bases between. Per the germline V gene, CDR1 is SQVTM and CDR2 is ANQGSEA. This CDR3 is 11 amino acids long. For the CDR3, the DNA is TGCAGCGGTGGGGGGCCGGGTGGCTACACCTTC. Protein product: CSGGGPGGYTF.

A single count supports this clone. The CDR3 reads CASSLGPGGYTF. CDR3 coding DNA: TGTGCCAGCAGCCTGGGACCTGGGGGCTACACCTTC. The chain is built from TRBV6-1 and TRBJ1-2; tentatively, D is TRBD1 (5 bases). Germline V lookup: CDR1 MNHNS, CDR2 SASEGT. V shed 6 bases and J shed 8 bases, with 13 bases lying between them. The CDR3 length is 12 residues.

The chain is built from TRBV21-1 and TRBJ1-5; no DNA check was done on the table's D call, TRBD1. TRBV21-1 is a documented pseudogene. The CDR3 runs 14 residues. CDR3 amino acids: CASESDRGIQPQHF. CDR3 DNA: TGTGCCAGCGAATCTGACAGGGGGATTCAGCCCCAGCATTTT.

This chain connects TRBV6-1 to TRBJ2-1; TRBD2 agrees at 8 bases. V shed 1 base and J 3 bases; nucleotides not matched to a gene: 5. CDR3 length equals 16 residues. In germline, CDR1 is MNHNS, CDR2 SASEGT. This CDR3 is CASSEGRAGVYNEQFF. The CDR3 region has the DNA TGTGCCAGCAGTGAAGGTCGAGCGGGAGTCTACAATGAGCAGTTCTTC.

The chain has TRBV7-2 and TRBJ1-2; perhaps TRBD1 as D (6 bases). Germline values: CDR1 SGHTA, CDR2 FQGNSA. The CDR3 has 14 residues. Between the trimmed V and J ends, which lost 3 bases and 2 bases, there was a span of 10 bases. The CDR3 loop is CASSFSGENYGYTF. The CDR3 nucleotides read TGTGCCAGCAGCTTCTCAGGGGAAAACTATGGCTACACCTTC.

The chain uses TRBV5-1 and TRBJ2-3; D is perhaps TRBD2 (5 bases). CDR1 is SGHRS, CDR2 YFSETQ, per germline. Between the trimmed V and J ends, which lost 4 bases and 5 bases, there was a span of 20 bases. The CDR3 extends over 16 amino acids. Here the CDR3 reads CASSPGVGSGVDTQYF. As DNA, the CDR3 is TGCGCCAGCAGCCCAGGAGTTGGATCCGGGGTAGATACGCAGTATTTT. Together with reference TRBV5-1 and TRBJ2-3, the CDR3 gives the full variable domain: KAGVTQTPRYLIKTRGQQVTLSCSPISGHRSVSWYQQTPGQGLQFLFEYFSETQRNKGNFPGRFSGRQFSNSRSEMNVSTLELGDSALYLCASSPGVGSGVDTQYFGPGTRLTVL.

The V and J genes are TRBV19 and TRBJ2-7; 8 bases match TRBD1. V shed 4 bases and J 4 bases; nucleotides not matched to a gene: 9. Germline loops: CDR1 LNHDA, CDR2 SQIVND (reference sequence). The CDR3 is 15 amino acids. CDR3 in amino acids: CASSTPPDREYEQYF. For the CDR3, the DNA is TGTGCCAGTAGTACCCCCCCGGACAGGGAGTACGAGCAGTACTTC.

A word on this clone: This same CDR3 is encoded by further DNA sequences in the sample. The chain combines TRBV27 with TRBJ1-5; tentative D call: TRBD1 (6 bases). The V gene's germline CDR1 is MNHEY and CDR2 SMNVEV (reference sequence). This CDR3 comprises 13 residues. V shed 6 bases and J shed 2 bases, with 8 bases lying between them. The CDR3 loop reads CASRDSRNQPQHF. The CDR3 coding sequence is TGTGCCAGCAGGGACAGTCGCAATCAGCCCCAGCATTTT.

A single count supports this clone. The chain is built from TRBV7-2 and TRBJ2-5; 9 bases agree with TRBD2. The CDR3 runs 17 residues. Germline CDR1 SGHTA, CDR2 FQGNSA. Germline trimming cut 3 bases from V and 5 bases from J; bases unmatched to any gene: 13. As DNA, the CDR3 is TGTGCCAGCAGCTTTATATTCGGTAGCGGGGGTGGGGAGACCCAGTACTTC. Its translation is CASSFIFGSGGGETQYF.

For this clone: Other DNA sequences of this sample code for an identical CDR3. The chain links TRBV10-3 to TRBJ2-6; unclear D gene. The V end was cut by 4 bases, the J end by 1 base, with 8 bases between. Germline assignment: CDR1 ENHRY and CDR2 SYGVKD. The CDR3 is 15 amino acids. The CDR3 loop reads CAISGTVSGANVLTF. DNA of the CDR3: TGTGCCATCAGTGGAACAGTATCTGGGGCCAACGTCCTGACTTTC.

This clone was seen a handful of times. This chain connects TRBV6-5 to TRBJ2-7; D might be TRBD2 (7 bases). Germline CDR1 MNHEY, CDR2 SVGAGI. The V end lost 0 bases, the J end lost 0 bases, and 12 bases lay between the germline ends. CDR3 length equals 16 residues. This CDR3 is CASSYSGGGSSYEQYF. The CDR3 region has the DNA TGTGCCAGCAGTTACTCAGGGGGAGGGAGCTCCTACGAGCAGTACTTC.

The rearrangement joins TRBV6-5 to TRBJ2-3; D is uncertain. CDR1 MNHEY and CDR2 SVGAGI come from the germline V gene. CDR3 length: 15 amino acids. The V and J ends lost 4 bases and 3 bases respectively, with 14 bases between them. CDR3 in amino acids: CASSSTGVATDTQYF. The CDR3 DNA follows: TGTGCCAGCAGTTCCACCGGAGTGGCGACAGATACGCAGTATTTT.

The chain recombines TRBV2 with TRBJ1-1, with 7 positions matching TRBD1. Trimming removed 4 bases from V and 5 bases from J; junction bases left unmatched: 4. The CDR3 has 13 residues. The V gene's germline CDR1 is SNHLY and CDR2 FYNNEI. DNA of the CDR3: TGTGCCAGCAGTGCGGAACAGGGGACTGAAGCTTTCTTT. Protein product: CASSAEQGTEAFF.

This clone appeared a single time. This chain joins TRBV4-3 and TRBJ2-1; D remains ambiguous. V dropped 3 bases and J dropped 7 bases, with 13 bases sitting between them. The CDR3 length is 14 residues. Germline V gives CDR1 LGHNA, CDR2 YSLEER. Here the CDR3 DNA reads TGCGCCAGCAGCCAGCGGTCGGGTGTAAATGAGCAGTTCTTC. It translates to CASSQRSGVNEQFF.

The chain has TRBV25-1 and TRBJ2-7; perhaps TRBD2 as D (5 bases). V was pared by 6 bases and J by 2 bases, with 14 bases between. CDR3 length: 14 amino acids. The germline V gene encodes CDR1 MGHDK and CDR2 SYGVNS. The CDR3 sequence is CASSDYATTYEQYF. CDR3 bases: TGTGCCAGCAGCGACTACGCGACCACCTACGAGCAGTACTTC.

V is TRBV7-9 and J is TRBJ2-2; possibly TRBD1 for D (5 bases). The V end lost 1 base, the J end lost 5 bases, and 11 bases lay between the germline ends. Germline V gives CDR1 SEHNR, CDR2 FQNEAQ (reference sequence). CDR3 length equals 15 residues. This chain's CDR3 is CASSLGAGRTGELFF. For the CDR3, the DNA is TGTGCCAGCAGCTTAGGGGCAGGGCGAACCGGGGAGCTGTTTTTT.

The chain joins TRBV7-2 to TRBJ1-5; no firm D call. V was shortened by 5 bases and J by 4 bases, with 15 bases between the two germline ends. This CDR3 is 15 amino acids long. The germline CDR1 and CDR2 sequences are SGHTA and FQGNSA. The CDR3 is CASSAQRAGNQPQHF. In DNA, the CDR3 is TGTGCCAGCAGCGCCCAGAGGGCGGGAAATCAGCCCCAGCATTTT.

The J gene is TRBJ2-5, the V gene TRBV28; perhaps D is TRBD1 or TRBD2 (5 bases each). V was trimmed by 4 bases and J by 4 bases, leaving 13 bases between them. This CDR3 is built from 14 residues. Germline assignment: CDR1 MDHEN and CDR2 SYDVKM. In DNA form, the CDR3 reads TGTGCCAGCAGTTCCAGGTCGGGGCCAGAGACCCAGTACTTC. This encodes CASSSRSGPETQYF. Supplemented by reference TRBV28 and TRBJ2-5, the full variable domain reads DVKVTQSSRYLVKRTGEKVFLECVQDMDHENMFWYRQDPGLGLRLIYFSYDVKMKEKGDIPEGYSVSREKKERFSLILESASTNQTSMYLCASSSRSGPETQYFGPGTRLLVL.

The chain couples TRBV19 to TRBJ2-7, with TRBD2 as a possible D gene (6 bases). Germline CDR1 and CDR2: LNHDA and SQIVND (reference sequence). Between the trimmed V and J ends, which lost 2 bases and 0 bases, there was a span of 26 bases. The CDR3 has 20 residues. CDR3 sequence (DNA): TGTGCCAGTAGTATAAAATCTACCGGGGGTTCTTGGACCTACTCCTACGAGCAGTACTTC. Translation: CASSIKSTGGSWTYSYEQYF. The full variable domain, with the rest looked up from reference TRBV19 and TRBJ2-7, is DGGITQSPKYLFRKEGQNVTLSCEQNLNHDAMYWYRQDPGQGLRLIYYSQIVNDFQKGDIAEGYSVSREKKESFPLTVTSAQKNPTAFYLCASSIKSTGGSWTYSYEQYFGPGTRLTVT.

The rearrangement links TRBV28 to TRBJ1-1, with D maybe TRBD1 (5 bases). The CDR3 totals 14 residues. Germline V gene sequence: CDR1 MDHEN, CDR2 SYDVKM. V dropped 4 bases and J dropped 11 bases, with 20 bases sitting between them. CDR3 loop: CASSSPGAPTGAFF. The CDR3 DNA follows: TGTGCCAGCAGTTCCCCCGGGGCTCCAACTGGGGCTTTCTTT.

The rearrangement links TRBV4-1 to TRBJ1-3; D is perhaps TRBD1 (6 bases). Trimming removed 3 bases from V and 0 bases from J, with 15 bases in between. Germline CDR1 MGHRA, CDR2 YSYEKL. This CDR3 contains 17 residues. In DNA form, the CDR3 reads TGCGCCAGCAGCCAGAGGGGGAGCGGGGACTCTGGAAACACCATATATTTT. Protein: CASSQRGSGDSGNTIYF.

The V and J genes are TRBV7-8 and TRBJ2-5; D may match TRBD1 or TRBD2 (5 bases each). This CDR3 region has 14 residues. CDR1 and CDR2 from the germline V gene are SGHVS and FQNEAQ. The V and J ends lost 1 base and 3 bases respectively, with 9 bases between them. Written as DNA, the CDR3 is TGTGCCAGCAGCTTAGGGGGGTGGGAAGAGACCCAGTACTTC. This sequence encodes CASSLGGWEETQYF. Combining the CDR3 with reference TRBV7-8 and TRBJ2-5 gives the whole variable domain GAGVSQSPRYKVAKRGQDVALRCDPISGHVSLFWYQQALGQGPEFLTYFQNEAQLDKSGLPSDRFFAERPEGSVSTLKIQRTQQEDSAVYLCASSLGGWEETQYFGPGTRLLVL.

The rearrangement uses TRBV19 and TRBJ1-5, with 9 nucleotides matching TRBD1. Losses at the gene ends were 10 bases for V and 5 bases for J; bases not matched to a gene: 9. This CDR3 comprises 14 residues. Germline CDR1 LNHDA, CDR2 SQIVND (reference sequence). CDR3 nucleotide sequence: TGTGCCAACCCACCGGGACAGGGCCATCAGCCCCAGCATTTT. It encodes CANPPGQGHQPQHF.